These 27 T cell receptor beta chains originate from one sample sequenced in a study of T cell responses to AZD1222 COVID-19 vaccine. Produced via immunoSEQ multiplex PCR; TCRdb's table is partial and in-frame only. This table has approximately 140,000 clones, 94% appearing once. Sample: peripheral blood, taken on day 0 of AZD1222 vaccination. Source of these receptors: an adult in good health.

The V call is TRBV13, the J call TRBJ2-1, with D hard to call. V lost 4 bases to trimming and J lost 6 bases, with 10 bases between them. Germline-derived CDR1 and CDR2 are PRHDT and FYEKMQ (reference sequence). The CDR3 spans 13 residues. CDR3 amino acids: CASSSNFGNEQFF. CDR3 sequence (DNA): TGTGCCAGCAGCTCGAACTTTGGCAATGAGCAGTTCTTC. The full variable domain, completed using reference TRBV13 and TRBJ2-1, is AAGVIQSPRHLIKEKRETATLKCYPIPRHDTVYWYQQGPGQDPQFLISFYEKMQSDKGSIPDRFSAQQFSDYHSELNMSSLELGDSALYFCASSSNFGNEQFFGPGTRLTVL.

CDR3 nucleotide sequence: TGTGCCAGCAGCCAAGCGGACAGTGGGAATCAGCCCCAGCATTTT. Translating gives CASSQADSGNQPQHF. V is TRBV3-1 (or the pseudogene TRBV3-2) and J is TRBJ1-5; D might be TRBD1 (6 bases). The CDR3 runs to 15 residues. CDR1 and CDR2 from the germline V gene are LGHDT and YNNKEL (reference sequence). Between the trimmed V and J ends, which lost 1 base and 4 bases, there was a span of 11 bases.

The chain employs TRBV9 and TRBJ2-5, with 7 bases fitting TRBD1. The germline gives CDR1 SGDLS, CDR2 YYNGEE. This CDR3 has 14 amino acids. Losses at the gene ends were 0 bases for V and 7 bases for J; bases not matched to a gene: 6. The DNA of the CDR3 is TGTGCCAGCAGCGTAGGCAGGGGGACGGGGACCCAGTACTTC. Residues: CASSVGRGTGTQYF.

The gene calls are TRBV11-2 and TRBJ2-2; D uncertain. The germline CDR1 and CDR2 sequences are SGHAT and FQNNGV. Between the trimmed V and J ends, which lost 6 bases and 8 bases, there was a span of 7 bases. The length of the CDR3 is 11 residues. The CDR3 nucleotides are TGTGCCAGCAGGCTCTGGGGGGAGCTGTTTTTT. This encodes CASRLWGELFF.

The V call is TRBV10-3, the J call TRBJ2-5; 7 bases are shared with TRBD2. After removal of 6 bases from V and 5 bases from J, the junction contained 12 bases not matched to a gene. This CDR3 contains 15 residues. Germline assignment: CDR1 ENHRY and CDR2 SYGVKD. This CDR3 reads CAIRGGIVLGETQYF. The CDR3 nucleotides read TGTGCCATCAGGGGGGGGATCGTTTTAGGCGAGACCCAGTACTTC.

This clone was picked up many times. The CDR3 sequence is CASSEEAGRGNQPQHF. In DNA form, the CDR3 reads TGTGCCAGCAGTGAAGAGGCCGGGAGGGGCAATCAGCCCCAGCATTTT. The chain carries TRBV6-1 and TRBJ1-5; D unclear. The V gene's germline CDR1 is MNHNS and CDR2 SASEGT. V was clipped by 1 base and J by 2 bases, with 12 bases between them. The CDR3 totals 16 residues.

The CDR3 region has the DNA TGCGCCAGCAGCCAAGGAGGACTAGCGGGAGGAGATACGCAGTATTTT. This codes for CASSQGGLAGGDTQYF. The V and J genes are TRBV4-1 and TRBJ2-3; 14 bases map to TRBD2. The CDR3 totals 16 residues. After removal of 1 base from V and 5 bases from J, the junction contained 2 bases not matched to a gene. Looked up from germline, CDR1 is MGHRA and CDR2 is YSYEKL.

The CDR3 sequence is CASSSVGGDSPLHF. The DNA for the CDR3 is TGTGCCAGCAGCTCGGTAGGGGGTGACTCACCCCTCCACTTT. The rearrangement uses TRBV5-6 and TRBJ1-6, with TRBD1 as a possible D gene (6 bases). Germline V gene data show CDR1 as SGHDT and CDR2 as YYEEEE. The V end lost 3 bases, the J end lost 10 bases, and 14 bases lay between the germline ends. The CDR3 sequence is 14 residues long. Using reference TRBV5-6 and TRBJ1-6 for the parts outside the CDR3, the full variable domain is DAGVTQSPTHLIKTRGQQVTLRCSPKSGHDTVSWYQQALGQGPQFIFQYYEEEERQRGNFPDRFSGHQFPNYSSELNVNALLLGDSALYLCASSSVGGDSPLHFGNGTRLTVT.

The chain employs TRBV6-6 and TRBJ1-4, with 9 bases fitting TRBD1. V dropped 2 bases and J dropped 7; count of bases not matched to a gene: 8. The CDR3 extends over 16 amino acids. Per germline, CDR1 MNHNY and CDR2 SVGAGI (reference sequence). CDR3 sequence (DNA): TGTGCCAGCAGTTACACCCCGACAGGGGGTGGTGAAAAACTGTTTTTT. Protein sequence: CASSYTPTGGGEKLFF.

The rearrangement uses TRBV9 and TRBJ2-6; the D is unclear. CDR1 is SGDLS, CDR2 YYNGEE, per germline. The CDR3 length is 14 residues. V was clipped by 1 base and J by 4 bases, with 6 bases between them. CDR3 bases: TGTGCCAGCAGCGTAATCCTCGGGGCCAACGTCCTGACTTTC. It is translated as CASSVILGANVLTF.

The CDR3 DNA sequence: TGTGCCAGCAGTGATCGTGGCAGGGCTTACTCTGGAAACACCATATATTTT. Translation: CASSDRGRAYSGNTIYF. The chain employs TRBV2 and TRBJ1-3; D perhaps matches TRBD1 (5 bases). V gave up 3 bases and J gave up 0 bases, with 15 bases separating them. The CDR3 totals 17 residues. Looked up from germline, CDR1 is SNHLY and CDR2 is FYNNEI.

The CDR3 loop is CASSAGGGRWTEAFF. The CDR3 DNA reads TGTGCCAGCAGCGCAGGGGGTGGACGGTGGACTGAAGCTTTCTTT. The chain uses TRBV7-8 and TRBJ1-1; TRBD1 matches at 7 bases. The germline gives CDR1 SGHVS, CDR2 FQNEAQ. The ends lost 5 bases at V and 5 bases at J; junction bases unmatched: 11. The CDR3 totals 15 residues.

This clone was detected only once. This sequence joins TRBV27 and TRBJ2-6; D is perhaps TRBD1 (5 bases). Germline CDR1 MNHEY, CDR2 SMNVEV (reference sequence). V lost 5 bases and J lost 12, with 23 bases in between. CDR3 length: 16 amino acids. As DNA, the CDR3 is TGTGCCAGCAGTCCAAACCCGACAGCCCCCCTCATCGTCCTGACTTTC. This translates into CASSPNPTAPLIVLTF.

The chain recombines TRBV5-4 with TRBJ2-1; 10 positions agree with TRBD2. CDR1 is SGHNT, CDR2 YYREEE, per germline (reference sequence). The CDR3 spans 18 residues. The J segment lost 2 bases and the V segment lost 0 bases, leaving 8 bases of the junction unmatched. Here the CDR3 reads CASSLAGLSGGAYNEQFF. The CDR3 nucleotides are TGTGCCAGCAGCTTGGCGGGCCTCAGCGGGGGGGCCTACAATGAGCAGTTCTTC. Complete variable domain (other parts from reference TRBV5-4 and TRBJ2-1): ETGVTQSPTHLIKTRGQQVTLRCSSQSGHNTVSWYQQALGQGPQFIFQYYREEENGRGNFPPRFSGLQFPNYSSELNVNALELDDSALYLCASSLAGLSGGAYNEQFFGPGTRLTVL.

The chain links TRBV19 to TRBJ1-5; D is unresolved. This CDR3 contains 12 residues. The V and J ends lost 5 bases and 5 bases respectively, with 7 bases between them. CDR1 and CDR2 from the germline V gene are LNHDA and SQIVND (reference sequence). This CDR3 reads CASSFSDQPQHF. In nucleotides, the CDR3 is TGTGCCAGTAGTTTTTCAGATCAGCCCCAGCATTTT.

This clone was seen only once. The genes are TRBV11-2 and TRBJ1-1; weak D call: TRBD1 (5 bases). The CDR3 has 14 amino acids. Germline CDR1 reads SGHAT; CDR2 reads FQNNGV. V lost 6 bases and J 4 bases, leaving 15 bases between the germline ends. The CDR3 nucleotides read TGTGCCAGCAGTGCAGGGCCGGCAGGCACTGAAGCTTTCTTT. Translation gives CASSAGPAGTEAFF.

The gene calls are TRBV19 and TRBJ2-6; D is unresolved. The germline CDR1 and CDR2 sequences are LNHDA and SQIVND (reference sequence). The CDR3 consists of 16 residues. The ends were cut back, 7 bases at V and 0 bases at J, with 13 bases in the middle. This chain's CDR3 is CASNPGGSSGANVLTF. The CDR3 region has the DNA TGTGCCAGTAACCCCGGCGGTAGCTCTGGGGCCAACGTCCTGACTTTC.

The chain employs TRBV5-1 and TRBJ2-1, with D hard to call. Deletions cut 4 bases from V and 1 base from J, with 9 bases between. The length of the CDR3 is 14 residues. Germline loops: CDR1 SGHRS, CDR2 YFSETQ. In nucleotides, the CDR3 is TGCGCCAGCAGCCCGGATGGGTCCTACAATGAGCAGTTCTTC. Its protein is CASSPDGSYNEQFF.

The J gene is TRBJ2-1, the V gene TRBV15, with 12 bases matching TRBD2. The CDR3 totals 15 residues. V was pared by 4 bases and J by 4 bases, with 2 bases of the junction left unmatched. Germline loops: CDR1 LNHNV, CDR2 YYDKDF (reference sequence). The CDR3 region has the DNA TGTGCCACCAGCACCGGGACTAGCGGGTACAATGAGCAGTTCTTC. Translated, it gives CATSTGTSGYNEQFF.

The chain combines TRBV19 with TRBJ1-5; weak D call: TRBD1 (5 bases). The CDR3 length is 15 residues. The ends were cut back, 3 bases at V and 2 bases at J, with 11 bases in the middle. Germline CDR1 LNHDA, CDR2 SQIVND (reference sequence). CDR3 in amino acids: CASSIKGLGNQPQHF. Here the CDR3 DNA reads TGTGCCAGTAGTATCAAGGGGTTAGGCAATCAGCCCCAGCATTTT.

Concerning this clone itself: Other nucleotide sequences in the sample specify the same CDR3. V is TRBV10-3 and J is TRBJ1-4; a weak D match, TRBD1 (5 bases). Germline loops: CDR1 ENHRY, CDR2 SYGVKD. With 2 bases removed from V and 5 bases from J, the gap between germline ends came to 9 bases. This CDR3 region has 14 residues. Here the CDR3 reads CAISERGPNEKLFF. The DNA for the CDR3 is TGTGCCATCAGTGAGAGGGGACCCAATGAAAAACTGTTTTTT.

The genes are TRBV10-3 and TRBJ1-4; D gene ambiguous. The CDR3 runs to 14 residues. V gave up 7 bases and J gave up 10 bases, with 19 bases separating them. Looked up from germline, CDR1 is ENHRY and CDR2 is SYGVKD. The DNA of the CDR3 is TGTGCCATCACTTCGGGCCCCTCGGGCGGAAAACTGTTTTTT. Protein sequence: CAITSGPSGGKLFF.

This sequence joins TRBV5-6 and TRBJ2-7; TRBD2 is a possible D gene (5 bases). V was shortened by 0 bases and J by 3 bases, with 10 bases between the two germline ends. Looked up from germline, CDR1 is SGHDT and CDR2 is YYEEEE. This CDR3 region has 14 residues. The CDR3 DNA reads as TGTGCCAGCAGCTTGGTCGGGGTAAACTACGAGCAGTACGTC. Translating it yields CASSLVGVNYEQYV.

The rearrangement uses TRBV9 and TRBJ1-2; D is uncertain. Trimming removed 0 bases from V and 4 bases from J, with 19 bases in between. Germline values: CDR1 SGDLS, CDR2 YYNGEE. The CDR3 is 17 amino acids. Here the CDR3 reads CASSVAFGGDRGYGYTF. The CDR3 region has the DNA TGTGCCAGCAGCGTAGCGTTCGGTGGGGATCGCGGCTATGGCTACACCTTC.

CDR3 sequence: CASSLEARGHGYTF. For the CDR3, the DNA is TGCGCCAGCAGCTTGGAGGCCAGGGGGCATGGCTACACCTTC. The chain couples TRBV5-1 to TRBJ1-2, with 8 bases that match TRBD1. V lost 0 bases and J lost 6; bases outside the gene matches: 4. Germline V gene data show CDR1 as SGHRS and CDR2 as YFSETQ. CDR3 length: 14 residues.

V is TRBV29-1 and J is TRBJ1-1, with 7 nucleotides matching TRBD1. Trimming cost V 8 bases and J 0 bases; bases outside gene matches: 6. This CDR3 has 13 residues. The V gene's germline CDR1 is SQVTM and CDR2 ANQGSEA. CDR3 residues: CSFRTGLNTEAFF. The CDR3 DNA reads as TGCAGCTTCAGGACAGGATTGAACACTGAAGCTTTCTTT.

The CDR3 is CASSYRKGLGAETQYF. For the CDR3, the DNA is TGTGCCAGCAGCTATAGGAAAGGACTAGGGGCAGAGACCCAGTACTTC. The chain carries TRBV7-2 and TRBJ2-5; TRBD2 aligns across 7 bases. The CDR3 length is 16 residues. The V gene end was trimmed by 4 bases and the J gene end by 4 bases; junction bases not matched to a gene: 12. The germline gives CDR1 SGHTA, CDR2 FQGNSA.